This T cell receptor (beta chain) was identified in a study of CD8 T cells in ankylosing spondylitis (dated by TCRdb to 2017 to 2019). General notes on the study: To find TCR variants linked to disease, the study profiled T cell receptor beta repertoires in ankylosing spondylitis patients and healthy donors. The whole study cohort included 108 healthy donors and 20 to 30 ankylosing spondylitis patients. Samples of peripheral blood were taken, and for ankylosing spondylitis patients, synovial fluid was collected as well.

The sample was run on an Illumina HiSeq 2500. Quantitative 5'-RACE with molecular barcodes was the method used to prepare the TCR beta libraries. The authors' pipeline ran thus. A new computational method based on a probabilistic model of VDJ rearrangement was used to identify disease-linked TCR variants. Through fastp at Q25 and MiXCR, TCRdb rebuilt clones from the public reads, retaining in-frame beta chains. Merged by CDR3 protein, the rows form single entries marked with the most common genes and DNA. TCRdb assigned the V and J calls; the authors' analysis was not used. Present in this sample are about 540,000 distinct CDR3 sequences, 9.5% to 15% of which were seen just once. Of the sample, under 7.5% is held by the ten largest clones. In its sample, this clonotype was seen many times. Its specific antigen is unknown. One base away there is no much larger clone; base qualities are not given. V and J lose 8 bases and 3 bases, and a span of 7 bases separates them. The CDR1 and CDR2 encoded by the germline V gene are KGHSH and LQKENI. The CDR3 goes from the cysteine to the phenylalanine over 11 residues. Only the CDR3 part of the read is kept: 33 bases, read in frame from the first base.

The full study reports these points: Some of the motif variants had been reported before in the synovial fluid and blood of reactive arthritis patients, a finding that suggests common disease-initiation mechanisms. The disease-linked clones were reported to be significantly enriched in matched synovial fluid samples from ankylosing spondylitis patients. The disease-linked clones showed a CD8+ phenotype and occurred at relatively low frequencies in peripheral blood. A TCR beta motif made up of under ten highly homologous amino acid variants appeared to be characteristic of blood from ankylosing spondylitis patients.

The V and J segments used are TRBV18 and TRBJ2-5; the D segment cannot be called with confidence. The clonotype originates from a male donor with ankylosing spondylitis. Sample: blood, either unsorted or a sorted T cell fraction (not recorded which). The DNA sequence reads TGTGCCAGCAGCCCCGAAGAGACCCAGTACTTC. The encoded protein is CASSPEETQYF.